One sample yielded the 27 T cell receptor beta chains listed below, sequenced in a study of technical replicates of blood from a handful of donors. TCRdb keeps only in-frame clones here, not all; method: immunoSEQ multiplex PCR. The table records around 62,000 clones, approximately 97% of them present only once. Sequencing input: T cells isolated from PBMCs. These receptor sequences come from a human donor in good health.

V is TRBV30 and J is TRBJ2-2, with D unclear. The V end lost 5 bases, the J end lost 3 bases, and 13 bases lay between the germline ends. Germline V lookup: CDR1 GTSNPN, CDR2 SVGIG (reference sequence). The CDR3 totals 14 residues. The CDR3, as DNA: TGTGCCTGGGGGCAGGATTGGGACACCGGGGAGCTGTTTTTT. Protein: CAWGQDWDTGELFF.

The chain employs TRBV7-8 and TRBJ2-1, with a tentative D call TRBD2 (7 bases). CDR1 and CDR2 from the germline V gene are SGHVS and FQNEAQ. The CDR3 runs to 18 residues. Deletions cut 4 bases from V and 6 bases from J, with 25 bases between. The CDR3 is CASSWPGGASPKANEQFF. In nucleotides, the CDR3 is TGTGCCAGCAGCTGGCCGGGGGGCGCTTCTCCAAAAGCCAATGAGCAGTTCTTC.

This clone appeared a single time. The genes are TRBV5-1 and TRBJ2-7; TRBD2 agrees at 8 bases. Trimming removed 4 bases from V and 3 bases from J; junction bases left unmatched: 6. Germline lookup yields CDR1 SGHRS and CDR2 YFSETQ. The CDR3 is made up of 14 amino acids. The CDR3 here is CASSIWTSNYEQYF. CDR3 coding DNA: TGCGCCAGCAGCATATGGACTAGCAACTACGAGCAGTACTTC. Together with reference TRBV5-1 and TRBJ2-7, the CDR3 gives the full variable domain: KAGVTQTPRYLIKTRGQQVTLSCSPISGHRSVSWYQQTPGQGLQFLFEYFSETQRNKGNFPGRFSGRQFSNSRSEMNVSTLELGDSALYLCASSIWTSNYEQYFGPGTRLTVT.

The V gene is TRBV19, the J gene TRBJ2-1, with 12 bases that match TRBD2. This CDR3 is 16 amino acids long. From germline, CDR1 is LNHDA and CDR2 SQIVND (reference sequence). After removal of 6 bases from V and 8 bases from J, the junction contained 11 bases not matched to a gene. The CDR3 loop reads CASSMRLAGVMYEQFF. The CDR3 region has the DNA TGTGCCAGTAGCATGAGACTAGCGGGAGTCATGTATGAGCAGTTCTTC. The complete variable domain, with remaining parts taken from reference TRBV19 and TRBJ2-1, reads DGGITQSPKYLFRKEGQNVTLSCEQNLNHDAMYWYRQDPGQGLRLIYYSQIVNDFQKGDIAEGYSVSREKKESFPLTVTSAQKNPTAFYLCASSMRLAGVMYEQFFGPGTRLTVL.

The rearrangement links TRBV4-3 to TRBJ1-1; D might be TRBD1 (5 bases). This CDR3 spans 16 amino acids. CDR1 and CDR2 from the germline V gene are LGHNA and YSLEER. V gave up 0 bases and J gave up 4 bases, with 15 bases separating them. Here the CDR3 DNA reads TGCGCCAGCAGCCAAGATCATGGGGGAGGTATCACTGAAGCTTTCTTT. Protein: CASSQDHGGGITEAFF.

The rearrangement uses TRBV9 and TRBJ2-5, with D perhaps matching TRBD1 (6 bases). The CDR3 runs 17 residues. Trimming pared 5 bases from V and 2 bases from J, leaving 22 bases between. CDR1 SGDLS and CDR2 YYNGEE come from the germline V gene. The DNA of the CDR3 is TGTGCCAGCAGTCTGAGACAGGATGGTCTTGGGCAAGAGACCCAGTACTTC. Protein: CASSLRQDGLGQETQYF.

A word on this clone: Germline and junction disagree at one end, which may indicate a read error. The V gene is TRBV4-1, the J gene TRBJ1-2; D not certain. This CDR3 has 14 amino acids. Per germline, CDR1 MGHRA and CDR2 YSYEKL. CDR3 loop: CASTQTTESYGYTF. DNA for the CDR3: TGCGCCAGCACCCAAACCACAGAGTCCTATGGCTACACCTTC.

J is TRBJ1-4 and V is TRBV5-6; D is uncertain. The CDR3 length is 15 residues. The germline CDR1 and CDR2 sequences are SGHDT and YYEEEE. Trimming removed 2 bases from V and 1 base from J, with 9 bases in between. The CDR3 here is CASSLGGLTNEKLFF. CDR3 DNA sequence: TGTGCCAGCAGCTTAGGAGGTTTAACTAATGAAAAACTGTTTTTT.

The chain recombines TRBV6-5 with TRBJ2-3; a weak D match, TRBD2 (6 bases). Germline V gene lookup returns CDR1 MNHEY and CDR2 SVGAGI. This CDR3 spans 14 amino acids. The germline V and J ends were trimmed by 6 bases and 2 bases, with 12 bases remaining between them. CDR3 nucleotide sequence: TGTGCCAGCAGCCTTAGCGGTATCACAGATACGCAGTATTTT. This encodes CASSLSGITDTQYF.

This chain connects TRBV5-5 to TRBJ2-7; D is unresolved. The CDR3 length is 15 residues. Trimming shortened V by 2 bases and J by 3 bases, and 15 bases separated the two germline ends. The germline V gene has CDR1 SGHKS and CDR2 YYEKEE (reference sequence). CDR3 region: CASSLVVGADYEQYF. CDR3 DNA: TGTGCCAGCAGCTTAGTGGTTGGCGCGGACTACGAGCAGTACTTC.

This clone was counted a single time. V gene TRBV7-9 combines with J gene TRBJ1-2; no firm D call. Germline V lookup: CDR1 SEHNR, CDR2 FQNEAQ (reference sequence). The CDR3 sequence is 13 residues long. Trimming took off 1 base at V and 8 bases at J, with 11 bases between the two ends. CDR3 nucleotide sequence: TGTGCCAGCAGCTTAGGCCAGGAGGGCGGCTACACCTTC. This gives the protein CASSLGQEGGYTF.

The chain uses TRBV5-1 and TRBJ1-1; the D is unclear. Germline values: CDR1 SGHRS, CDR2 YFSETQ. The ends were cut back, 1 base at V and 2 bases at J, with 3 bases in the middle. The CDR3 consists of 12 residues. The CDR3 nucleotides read TGCGCCAGCAGCTTGAGCAACACTGAAGCTTTCTTT. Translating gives CASSLSNTEAFF. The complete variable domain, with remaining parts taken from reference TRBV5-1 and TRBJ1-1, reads KAGVTQTPRYLIKTRGQQVTLSCSPISGHRSVSWYQQTPGQGLQFLFEYFSETQRNKGNFPGRFSGRQFSNSRSEMNVSTLELGDSALYLCASSLSNTEAFFGQGTRLTVV.

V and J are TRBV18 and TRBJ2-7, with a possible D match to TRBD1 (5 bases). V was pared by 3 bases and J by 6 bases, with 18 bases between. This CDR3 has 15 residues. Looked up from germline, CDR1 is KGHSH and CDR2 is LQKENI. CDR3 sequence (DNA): TGTGCCAGCTCACCGGTTGATGGGGCCTCCAGCGAGCAGTACTTC. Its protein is CASSPVDGASSEQYF.

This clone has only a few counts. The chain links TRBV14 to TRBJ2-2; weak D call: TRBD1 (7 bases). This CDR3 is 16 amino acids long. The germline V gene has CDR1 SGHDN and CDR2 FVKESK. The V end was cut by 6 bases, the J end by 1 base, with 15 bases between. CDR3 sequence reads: CASSLNQGGNTGELFF. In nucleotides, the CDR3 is TGTGCCAGCAGTCTCAACCAGGGGGGGAACACCGGGGAGCTGTTTTTT.

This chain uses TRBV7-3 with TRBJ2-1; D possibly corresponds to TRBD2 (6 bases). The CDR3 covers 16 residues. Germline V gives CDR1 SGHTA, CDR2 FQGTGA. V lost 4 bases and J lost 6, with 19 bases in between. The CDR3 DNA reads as TGTGCCAGCAGCTCCTCCCCGCGGGGAATGGCCAATGAGCAGTTCTTC. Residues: CASSSSPRGMANEQFF. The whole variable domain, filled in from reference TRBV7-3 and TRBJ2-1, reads GAGVSQTPSNKVTEKGKYVELRCDPISGHTALYWYRQSLGQGPEFLIYFQGTGAADDSGLPNDRFFAVRPEGSVSTLKIQRTERGDSAVYLCASSSSPRGMANEQFFGPGTRLTVL.

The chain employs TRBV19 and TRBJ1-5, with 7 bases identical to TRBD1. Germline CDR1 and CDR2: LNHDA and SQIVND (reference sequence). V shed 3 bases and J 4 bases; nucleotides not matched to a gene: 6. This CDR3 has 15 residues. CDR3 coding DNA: TGTGCCAGTAGTATTTTAGGGGGCGGAAATCAGCCCCAGCATTTT. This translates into CASSILGGGNQPQHF. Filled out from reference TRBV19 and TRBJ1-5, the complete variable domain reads DGGITQSPKYLFRKEGQNVTLSCEQNLNHDAMYWYRQDPGQGLRLIYYSQIVNDFQKGDIAEGYSVSREKKESFPLTVTSAQKNPTAFYLCASSILGGGNQPQHFGDGTRLSIL.

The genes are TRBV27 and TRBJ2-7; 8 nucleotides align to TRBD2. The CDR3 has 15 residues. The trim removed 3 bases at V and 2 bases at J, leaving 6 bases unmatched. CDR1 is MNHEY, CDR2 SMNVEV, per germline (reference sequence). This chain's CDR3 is CASSFLREGTYEQYF. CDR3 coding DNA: TGTGCCAGCAGTTTCTTACGGGAGGGAACCTACGAGCAGTACTTC.

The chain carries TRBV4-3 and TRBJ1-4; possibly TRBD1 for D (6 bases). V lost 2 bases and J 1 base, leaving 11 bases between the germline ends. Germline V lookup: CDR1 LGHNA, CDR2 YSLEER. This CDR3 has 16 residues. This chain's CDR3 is CASSQYLQGTNEKLFF. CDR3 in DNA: TGCGCCAGCAGCCAATACTTACAGGGAACTAATGAAAAACTGTTTTTT.

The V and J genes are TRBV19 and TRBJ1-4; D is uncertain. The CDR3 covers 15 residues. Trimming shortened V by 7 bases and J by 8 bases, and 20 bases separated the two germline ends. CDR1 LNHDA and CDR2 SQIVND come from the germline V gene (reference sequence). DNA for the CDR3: TGTGCCAGTATGCGTAGTGGGCCAACGGGGGAAAAACTGTTTTTT. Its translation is CASMRSGPTGEKLFF.

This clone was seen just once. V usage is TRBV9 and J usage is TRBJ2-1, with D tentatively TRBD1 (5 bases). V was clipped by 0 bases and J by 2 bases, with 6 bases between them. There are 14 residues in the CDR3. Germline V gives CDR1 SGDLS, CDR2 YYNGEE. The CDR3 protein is CASSVEGAYNEQFF. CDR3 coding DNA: TGTGCCAGCAGCGTAGAAGGGGCCTACAATGAGCAGTTCTTC.

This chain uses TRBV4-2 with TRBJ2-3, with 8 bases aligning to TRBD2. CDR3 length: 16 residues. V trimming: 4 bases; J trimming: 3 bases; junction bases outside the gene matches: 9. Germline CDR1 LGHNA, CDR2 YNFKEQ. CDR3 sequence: CASSRLSGGQTDTQYF. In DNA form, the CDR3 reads TGTGCCAGCAGCCGGTTGTCGGGAGGGCAAACAGATACGCAGTATTTT.

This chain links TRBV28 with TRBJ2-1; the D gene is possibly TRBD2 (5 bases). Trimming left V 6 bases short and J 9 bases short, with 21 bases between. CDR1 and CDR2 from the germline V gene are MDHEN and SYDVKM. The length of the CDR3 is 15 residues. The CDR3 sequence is CASRFGGGRGSEQFF. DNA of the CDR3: TGTGCCAGCAGATTCGGAGGTGGCCGGGGAAGTGAGCAGTTCTTC.

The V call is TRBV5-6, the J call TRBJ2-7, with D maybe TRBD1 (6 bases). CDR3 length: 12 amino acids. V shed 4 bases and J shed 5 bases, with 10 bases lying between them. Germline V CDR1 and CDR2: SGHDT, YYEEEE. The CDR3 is CASSIQGHEQYF. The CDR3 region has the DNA TGTGCCAGCAGCATCCAGGGGCACGAGCAGTACTTC. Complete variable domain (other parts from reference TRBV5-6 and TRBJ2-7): DAGVTQSPTHLIKTRGQQVTLRCSPKSGHDTVSWYQQALGQGPQFIFQYYEEEERQRGNFPDRFSGHQFPNYSSELNVNALLLGDSALYLCASSIQGHEQYFGPGTRLTVT.

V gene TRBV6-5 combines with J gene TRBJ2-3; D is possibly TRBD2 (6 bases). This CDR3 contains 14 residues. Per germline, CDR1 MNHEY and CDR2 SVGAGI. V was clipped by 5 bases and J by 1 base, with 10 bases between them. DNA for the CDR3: TGTGCCAGCAGTCGGGAGTTGGGCACAGATACGCAGTATTTT. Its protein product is CASSRELGTDTQYF.

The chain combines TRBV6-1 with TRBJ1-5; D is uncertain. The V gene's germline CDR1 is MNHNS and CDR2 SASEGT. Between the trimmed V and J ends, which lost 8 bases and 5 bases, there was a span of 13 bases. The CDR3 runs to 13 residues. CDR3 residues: CASLFGRDQPQHF. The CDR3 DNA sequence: TGTGCCAGCCTCTTTGGGAGGGATCAGCCCCAGCATTTT.

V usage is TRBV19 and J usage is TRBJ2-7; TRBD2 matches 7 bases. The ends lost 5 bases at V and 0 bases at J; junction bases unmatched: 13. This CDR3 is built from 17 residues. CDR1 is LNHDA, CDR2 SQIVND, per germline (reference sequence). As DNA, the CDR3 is TGTGCCAGTAGTCCGTCGCCGGGACGCGGGAGCTCCTACGAGCAGTACTTC. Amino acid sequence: CASSPSPGRGSSYEQYF.

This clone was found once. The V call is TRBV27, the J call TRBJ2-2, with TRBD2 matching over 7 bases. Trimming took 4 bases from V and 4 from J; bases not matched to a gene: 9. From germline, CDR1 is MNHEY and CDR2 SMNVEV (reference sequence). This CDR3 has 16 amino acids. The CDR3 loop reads CASSWSGGEGTGELFF. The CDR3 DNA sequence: TGTGCCAGCAGTTGGTCTGGGGGGGAAGGCACCGGGGAGCTGTTTTTT.